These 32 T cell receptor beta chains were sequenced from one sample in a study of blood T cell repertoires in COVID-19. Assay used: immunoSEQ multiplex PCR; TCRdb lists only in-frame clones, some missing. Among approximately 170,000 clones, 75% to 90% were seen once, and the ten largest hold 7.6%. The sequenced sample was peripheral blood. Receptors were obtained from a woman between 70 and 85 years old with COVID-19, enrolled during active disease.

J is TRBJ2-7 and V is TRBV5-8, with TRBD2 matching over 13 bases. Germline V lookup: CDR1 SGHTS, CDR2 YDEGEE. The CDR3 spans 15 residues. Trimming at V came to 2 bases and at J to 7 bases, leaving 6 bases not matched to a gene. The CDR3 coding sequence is TGTGCCAGCAGCTTTACTAGCGGGAGGGAGAAGGAGCAGTACTTC. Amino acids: CASSFTSGREKEQYF.

The DNA for the CDR3 is TGTGCCACCAGCATAGGTCCCACGACAGGGGCGACGACTGAAGCTTTCTTT. Translated, it gives CATSIGPTTGATTEAFF. This chain links TRBV15 with TRBJ1-1; TRBD1 agrees at 8 bases. Germline V gene data show CDR1 as LNHNV and CDR2 as YYDKDF (reference sequence). V shed 4 bases, J shed 5 bases, and the junction held 15 bases outside the gene matches. The CDR3 sequence is 17 residues long.

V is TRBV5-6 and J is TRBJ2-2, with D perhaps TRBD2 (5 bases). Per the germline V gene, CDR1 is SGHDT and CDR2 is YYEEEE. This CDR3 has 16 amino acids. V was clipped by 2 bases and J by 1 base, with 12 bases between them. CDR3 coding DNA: TGTGCCAGCAGCTTAGAGCGGAGAAAGAACACCGGGGAGCTGTTTTTT. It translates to CASSLERRKNTGELFF.

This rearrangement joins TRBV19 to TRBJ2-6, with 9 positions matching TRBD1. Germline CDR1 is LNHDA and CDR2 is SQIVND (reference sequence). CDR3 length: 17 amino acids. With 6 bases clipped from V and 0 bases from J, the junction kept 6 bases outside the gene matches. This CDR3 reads CASRRDRAYSGANVLTF. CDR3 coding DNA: TGTGCCAGTAGGCGGGACAGGGCGTACTCTGGGGCCAACGTCCTGACTTTC.

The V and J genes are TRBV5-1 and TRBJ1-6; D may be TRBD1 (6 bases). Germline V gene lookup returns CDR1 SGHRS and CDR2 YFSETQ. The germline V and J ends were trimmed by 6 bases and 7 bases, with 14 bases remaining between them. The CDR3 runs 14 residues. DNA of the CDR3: TGCGCCAGCAACCCGGGACAACTCAATTCACCCCTCCACTTT. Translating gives CASNPGQLNSPLHF. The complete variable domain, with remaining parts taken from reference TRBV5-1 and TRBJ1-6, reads KAGVTQTPRYLIKTRGQQVTLSCSPISGHRSVSWYQQTPGQGLQFLFEYFSETQRNKGNFPGRFSGRQFSNSRSEMNVSTLELGDSALYLCASNPGQLNSPLHFGNGTRLTVT.

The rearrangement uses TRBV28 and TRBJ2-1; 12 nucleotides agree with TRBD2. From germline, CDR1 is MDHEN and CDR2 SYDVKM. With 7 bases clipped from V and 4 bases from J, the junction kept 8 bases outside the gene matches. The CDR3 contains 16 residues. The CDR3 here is CASITSGRNKYNEQFF. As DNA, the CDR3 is TGTGCCAGCATCACTAGCGGGAGGAACAAGTACAATGAGCAGTTCTTC.

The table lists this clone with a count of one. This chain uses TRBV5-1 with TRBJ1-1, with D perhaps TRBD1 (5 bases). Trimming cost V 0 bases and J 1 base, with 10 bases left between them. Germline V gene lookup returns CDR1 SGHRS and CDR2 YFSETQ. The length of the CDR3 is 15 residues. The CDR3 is CASSLVETGNTEAFF. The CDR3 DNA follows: TGCGCCAGCAGCTTGGTGGAAACAGGGAACACTGAAGCTTTCTTT.

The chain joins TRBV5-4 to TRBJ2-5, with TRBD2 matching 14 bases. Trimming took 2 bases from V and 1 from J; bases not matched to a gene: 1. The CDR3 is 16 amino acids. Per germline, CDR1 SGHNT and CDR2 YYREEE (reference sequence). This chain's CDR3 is CASSLGTSGSQETQYF. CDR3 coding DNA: TGTGCCAGCAGCTTAGGGACTAGCGGGAGCCAAGAGACCCAGTACTTC.

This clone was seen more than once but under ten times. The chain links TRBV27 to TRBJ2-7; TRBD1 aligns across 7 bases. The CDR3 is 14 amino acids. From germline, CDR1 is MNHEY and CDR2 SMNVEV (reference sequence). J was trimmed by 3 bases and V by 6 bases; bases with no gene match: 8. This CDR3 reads CASRRRDSVYEQYF. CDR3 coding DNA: TGTGCCAGCAGACGACGGGACAGTGTCTACGAGCAGTACTTC.

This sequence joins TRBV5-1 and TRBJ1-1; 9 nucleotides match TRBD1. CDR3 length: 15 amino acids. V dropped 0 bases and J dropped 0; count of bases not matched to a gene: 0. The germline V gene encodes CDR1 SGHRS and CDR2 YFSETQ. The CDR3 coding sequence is TGCGCCAGCAGCTTGGGGGACAGGGTGAACACTGAAGCTTTCTTT. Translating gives CASSLGDRVNTEAFF.

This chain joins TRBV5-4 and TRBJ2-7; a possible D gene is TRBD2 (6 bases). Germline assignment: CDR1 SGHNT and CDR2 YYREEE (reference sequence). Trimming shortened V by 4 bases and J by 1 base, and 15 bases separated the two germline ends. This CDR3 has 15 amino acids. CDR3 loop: CASSLSGRNSYEQYF. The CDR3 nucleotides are TGTGCCAGCAGCCTGAGCGGGCGCAATTCCTACGAGCAGTACTTC.

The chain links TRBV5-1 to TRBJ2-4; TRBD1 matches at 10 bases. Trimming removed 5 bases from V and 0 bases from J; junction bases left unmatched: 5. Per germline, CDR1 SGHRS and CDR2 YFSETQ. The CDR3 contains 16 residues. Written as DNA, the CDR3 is TGCGCCAGCAGGGAGACAGGGGGCACAGCCAAAAACATTCAGTACTTC. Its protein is CASRETGGTAKNIQYF.

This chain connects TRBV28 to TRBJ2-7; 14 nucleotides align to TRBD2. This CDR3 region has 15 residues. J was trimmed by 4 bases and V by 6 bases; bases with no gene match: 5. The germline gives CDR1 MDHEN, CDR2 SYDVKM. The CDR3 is CASSRTSGRSYEQYF. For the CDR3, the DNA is TGTGCCAGCAGCCGGACTAGCGGGAGGTCGTACGAGCAGTACTTC.

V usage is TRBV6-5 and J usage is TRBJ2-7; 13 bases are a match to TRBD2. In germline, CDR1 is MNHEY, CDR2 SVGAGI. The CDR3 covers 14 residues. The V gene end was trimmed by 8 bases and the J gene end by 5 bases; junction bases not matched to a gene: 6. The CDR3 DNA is TGTGCCAGCCTTTGGACTAGCGGGAGCCACGAGCAGTACTTC. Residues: CASLWTSGSHEQYF.

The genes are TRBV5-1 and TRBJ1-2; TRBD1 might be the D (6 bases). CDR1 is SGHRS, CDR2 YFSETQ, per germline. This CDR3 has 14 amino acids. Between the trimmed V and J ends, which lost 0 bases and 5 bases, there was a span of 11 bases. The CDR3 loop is CASSLGGQQYGYTF. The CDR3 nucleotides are TGCGCCAGCAGCTTGGGCGGACAGCAATATGGCTACACCTTC. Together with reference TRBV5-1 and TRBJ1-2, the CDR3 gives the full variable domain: KAGVTQTPRYLIKTRGQQVTLSCSPISGHRSVSWYQQTPGQGLQFLFEYFSETQRNKGNFPGRFSGRQFSNSRSEMNVSTLELGDSALYLCASSLGGQQYGYTFGSGTRLTVV.

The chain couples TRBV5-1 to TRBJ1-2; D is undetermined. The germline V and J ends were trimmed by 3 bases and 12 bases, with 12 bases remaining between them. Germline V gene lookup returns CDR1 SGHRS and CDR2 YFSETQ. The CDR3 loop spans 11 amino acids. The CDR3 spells CASSSGPENTF. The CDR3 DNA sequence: TGCGCCAGCAGCTCTGGGCCAGAAAACACCTTC.

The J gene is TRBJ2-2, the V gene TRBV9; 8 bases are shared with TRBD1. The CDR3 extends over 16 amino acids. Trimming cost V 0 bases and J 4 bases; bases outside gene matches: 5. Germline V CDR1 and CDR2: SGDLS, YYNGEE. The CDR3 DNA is TGTGCCAGCAGCGTAGTAACAGGGGGAATCACCGGGGAGCTGTTTTTT. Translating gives CASSVVTGGITGELFF.

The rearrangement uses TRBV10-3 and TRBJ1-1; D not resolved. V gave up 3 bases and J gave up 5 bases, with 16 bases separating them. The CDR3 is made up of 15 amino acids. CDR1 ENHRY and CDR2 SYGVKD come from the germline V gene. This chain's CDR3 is CAISDDRGGRTEAFF. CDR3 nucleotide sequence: TGTGCCATCAGTGATGATAGAGGTGGGAGAACTGAAGCTTTCTTT.

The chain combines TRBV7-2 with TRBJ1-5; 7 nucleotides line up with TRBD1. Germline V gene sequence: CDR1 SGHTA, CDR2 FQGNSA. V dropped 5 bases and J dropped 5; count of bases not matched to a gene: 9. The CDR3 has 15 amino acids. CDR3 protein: CASSAPGTADQPQHF. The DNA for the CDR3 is TGTGCCAGCAGCGCCCCCGGGACAGCCGATCAGCCCCAGCATTTT.

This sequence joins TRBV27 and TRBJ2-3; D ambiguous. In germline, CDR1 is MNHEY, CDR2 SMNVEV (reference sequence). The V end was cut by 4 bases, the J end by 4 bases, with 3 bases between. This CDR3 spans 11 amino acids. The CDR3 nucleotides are TGTGCCAGCAGTTCTTCAGATACGCAGTATTTT. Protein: CASSSSDTQYF.

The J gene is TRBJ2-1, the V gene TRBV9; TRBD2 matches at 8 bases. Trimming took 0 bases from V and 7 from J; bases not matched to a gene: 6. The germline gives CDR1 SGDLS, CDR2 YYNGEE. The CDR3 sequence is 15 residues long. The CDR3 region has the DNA TGTGCCAGCAGCGTAGTGGGTAGCGGGGTTAATGAGCAGTTCTTC. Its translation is CASSVVGSGVNEQFF.

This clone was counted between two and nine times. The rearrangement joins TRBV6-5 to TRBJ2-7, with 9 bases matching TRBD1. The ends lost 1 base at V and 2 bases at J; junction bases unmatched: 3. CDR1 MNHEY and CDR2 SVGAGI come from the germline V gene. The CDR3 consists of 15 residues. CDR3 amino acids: CASSYWGQGAYEQYF. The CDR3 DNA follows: TGTGCCAGCAGTTACTGGGGACAGGGAGCCTACGAGCAGTACTTC.

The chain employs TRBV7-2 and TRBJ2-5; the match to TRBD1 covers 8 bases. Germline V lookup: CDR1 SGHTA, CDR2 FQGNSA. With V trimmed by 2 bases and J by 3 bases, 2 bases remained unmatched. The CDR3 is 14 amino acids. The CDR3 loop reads CASSLTGGKETQYF. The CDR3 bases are TGTGCCAGCAGCTTAACAGGGGGTAAAGAGACCCAGTACTTC.

CDR3 bases: TGTGCCAGTAGTTTTGGGGCACGTGGGGCCAACGTCCTGACTTTC. The encoded protein is CASSFGARGANVLTF. V is TRBV19 and J is TRBJ2-6, with D maybe TRBD1 (5 bases). V was pared by 5 bases and J by 3 bases, with 11 bases between. This CDR3 region has 15 residues. Per the germline V gene, CDR1 is LNHDA and CDR2 is SQIVND (reference sequence).

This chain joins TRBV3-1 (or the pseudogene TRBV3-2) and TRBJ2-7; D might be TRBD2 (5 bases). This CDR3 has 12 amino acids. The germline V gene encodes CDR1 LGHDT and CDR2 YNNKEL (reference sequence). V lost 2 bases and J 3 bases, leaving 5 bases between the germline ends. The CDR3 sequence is CASSQRDYEQYF. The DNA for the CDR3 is TGTGCCAGCAGCCAACGGGACTACGAGCAGTACTTC.

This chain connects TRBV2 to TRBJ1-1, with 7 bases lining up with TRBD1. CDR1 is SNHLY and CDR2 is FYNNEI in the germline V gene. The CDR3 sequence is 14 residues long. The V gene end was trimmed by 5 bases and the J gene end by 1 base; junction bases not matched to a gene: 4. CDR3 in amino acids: CASSQNRGNTEAFF. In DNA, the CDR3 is TGTGCCAGCAGTCAAAACAGGGGGAACACTGAAGCTTTCTTT.

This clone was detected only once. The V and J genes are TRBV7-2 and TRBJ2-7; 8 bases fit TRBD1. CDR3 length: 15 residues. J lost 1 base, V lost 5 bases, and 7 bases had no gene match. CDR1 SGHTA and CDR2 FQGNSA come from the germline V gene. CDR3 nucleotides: TGTGCCAGCAGCCGGGACAGGTGGGATTCCTACGAGCAGTACTTC. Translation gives CASSRDRWDSYEQYF.

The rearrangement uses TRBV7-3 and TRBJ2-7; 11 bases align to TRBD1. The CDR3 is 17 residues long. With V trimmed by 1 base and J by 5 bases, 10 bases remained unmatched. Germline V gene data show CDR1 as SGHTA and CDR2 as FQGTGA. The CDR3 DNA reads TGTGCCAGCAGCTTAAGAGGGACAGGGGGTATTGAGAACGAGCAGTACTTC. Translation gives CASSLRGTGGIENEQYF.

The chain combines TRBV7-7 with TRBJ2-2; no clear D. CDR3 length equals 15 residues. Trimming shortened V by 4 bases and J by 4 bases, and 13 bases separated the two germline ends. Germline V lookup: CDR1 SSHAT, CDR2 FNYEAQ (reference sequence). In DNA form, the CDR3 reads TGTGCCAGCAGCTCCCTCACGAGTGGCACCGGGGAGCTGTTTTTT. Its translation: CASSSLTSGTGELFF.

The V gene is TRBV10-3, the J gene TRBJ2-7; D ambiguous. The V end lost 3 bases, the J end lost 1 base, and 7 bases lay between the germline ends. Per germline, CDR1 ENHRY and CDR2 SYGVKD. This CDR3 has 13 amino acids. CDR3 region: CAISDRLSYEQYF. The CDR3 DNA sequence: TGTGCCATCAGTGACAGGCTATCCTACGAGCAGTACTTC.

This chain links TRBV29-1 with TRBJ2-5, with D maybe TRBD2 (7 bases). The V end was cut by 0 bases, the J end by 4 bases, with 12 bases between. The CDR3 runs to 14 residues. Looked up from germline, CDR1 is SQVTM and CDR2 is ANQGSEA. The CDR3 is CSVEETGRGETQYF. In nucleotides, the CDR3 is TGCAGCGTTGAAGAAACAGGGAGGGGAGAGACCCAGTACTTC.

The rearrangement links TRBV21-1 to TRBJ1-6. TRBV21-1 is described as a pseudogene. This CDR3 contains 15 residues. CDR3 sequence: CASSKATSVDSPLHF. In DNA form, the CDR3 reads TGTGCCAGCAGCAAAGCCACTAGCGTAGATTCACCCCTCCACTTT.